This T cell receptor beta chain stems from a study of human T cells and chemical hapten exposure. As for the study in general: Patients were mainly female, each with alopecia areata, totalis or universalis.

This clonotype occurred a few times. Sample time point: patch test 3, about 24 weeks after DPC sensitization. As for treatment: therapeutic diphenylcyclopropenone sensitization with weekly scalp DPC. Extraction of total RNA was performed on unfractionated whole blood. Individual cDNA molecules (in the library) carried attached unique molecular identifiers. MiXCR was run by TCRdb on the RACE reads, yielding one entry per CDR3 protein. The table includes 62,000 or so distinct CDR3 sequences, 8% to 13% detected once. This clonotype originated in a woman between 25 and 40 years old with alopecia areata. Some clones in this sample may be carry-over from other donors' samples. The sequenced sample was whole blood, obtained in connection with sensitization to the hapten diphenylcyclopropenone (DPC).

The CDR3 sequence: CASSLGQRGYNSPLHF. In DNA form, the CDR3 reads TGTGCCAGCAGCTTAGGACAGAGAGGCTATAATTCACCCCTCCACTTT. This rearrangement joins TRBV7-6 to TRBJ1-6, with D possibly matching TRBD1 (5 bases). Germline V gives CDR1 SGHVS, CDR2 FNYEAQ. The length of the CDR3 is 16 residues. Trimming left V 1 base short and J 3 bases short, with 10 bases between.